This T cell receptor beta chain is drawn from a study of T cell responses to AZD1222 COVID-19 vaccine. Study-level points and caveats: Spike-specific TCR breadth and depth grew following two AZD1222 doses. Nearly half of spike-specific TCRs reportedly go after variant regions that carry no mutations. Across spike, vaccine-associated CD4 TCRs were found, dominant at 160-218 and 743-854. The donor group comprised mostly white British people and more females; the analysis possibly underestimated clonal diversity.

Using immunoSEQ multiplex PCR, the repertoire was profiled, and TCRdb retains in-frame clones only, with some absent. In the table there are 150,000 to 250,000 clones, roughly nine tenths of which are singletons. Details on this clone: The antigen is not known.

CDR1 is LNHDA, CDR2 SQIVND, per germline (reference sequence). Trimming took 5 bases from V and 5 from J; bases not matched to a gene: 5. The CDR3 totals 14 residues. The sequence was obtained from an adult who received the AZD1222 COVID-19 vaccine. Sequences were derived from peripheral blood, sampled 28 days after the second AZD1222 dose. The rearrangement uses TRBV19 and TRBJ1-2, with 10 bases matching TRBD1. Written as DNA, the CDR3 is TGTGCCAGTAGTCAGACAGGGGGCTATTATGGCTACACCTTC. Residues: CASSQTGGYYGYTF. The whole variable domain, filled in from reference TRBV19 and TRBJ1-2, reads DGGITQSPKYLFRKEGQNVTLSCEQNLNHDAMYWYRQDPGQGLRLIYYSQIVNDFQKGDIAEGYSVSREKKESFPLTVTSAQKNPTAFYLCASSQTGGYYGYTFGSGTRLTVV.